The T cell receptor beta chain described here comes from a study of blood T cells in healthy people across ages. Across the whole study: Researchers report that template switching captured about one barcoded beta molecule per two T cells. Study-wide points: The diversity estimates, figures obtained from one million T cells, were considered underestimates.

The CDR3 length is 16 residues. Germline V lookup: CDR1 SGHTA, CDR2 FQGTGA. The ends lost 1 base at V and 2 bases at J; junction bases unmatched: 6. PBMCs were isolated at a quantity of at least 6 million per sample. The table lists this clonotype with a few counts. The antigen remains unidentified. A J-beta primer mix and a sample-barcoded 5' primer were used in a second PCR of roughly 7 to 12 cycles. TCRdb called the 5' RACE reads again in MiXCR, with one record for every CDR3 protein. In the table there are around 620,000 distinct CDR3 sequences, roughly a quarter of which are singletons. Sequences were obtained from blood. This rearrangement joins TRBV7-3 to TRBJ2-5, with 8 bases aligning to TRBD2. This receptor was obtained from a woman aged 70-85 years in good health. The CDR3 bases are TGTGCCAGCAGCTTAAGGGGAGCGGGGGCACAAGAGACCCAGTACTTC. Its translation is CASSLRGAGAQETQYF.